What follows are 9 T cell receptor beta chains derived from one specimen sequenced in a study of CD4 T cells in relation to SARS-CoV-2 and coronaviruses. No antigens are known for them. Profiled with immunoSEQ multiplex PCR; TCRdb holds only in-frame clones, not every one. This sample yields about 39,000 clones, of which under 85% are seen a single time; around 21% belongs to the top ten. Sequences were obtained from memory CD4+ T cells from PBMCs, cultured in vitro. These receptors were collected from an adult with COVID-19.

The chain has TRBV28 and TRBJ1-5, with D possibly matching TRBD1 (6 bases). V was pared by 3 bases and J by 5 bases, with 14 bases between. From germline, CDR1 is MDHEN and CDR2 SYDVKM. The length of the CDR3 is 15 residues. In DNA, the CDR3 is TGTGCCAGCAGTTTTATTAAGGGGGGCCATCAGCCCCAGCATTTT. Amino acids: CASSFIKGGHQPQHF. Filled out from reference TRBV28 and TRBJ1-5, the complete variable domain reads DVKVTQSSRYLVKRTGEKVFLECVQDMDHENMFWYRQDPGLGLRLIYFSYDVKMKEKGDIPEGYSVSREKKERFSLILESASTNQTSMYLCASSFIKGGHQPQHFGDGTRLSIL.

The chain carries TRBV10-3 and TRBJ1-2; D is unresolved. This CDR3 contains 14 residues. Germline CDR1 and CDR2: ENHRY and SYGVKD. V lost 3 bases, J lost 0 bases, and 8 bases lay in between. CDR3 sequence reads: CAISDASANYGYTF. The DNA for the CDR3 is TGTGCCATCAGTGACGCCTCGGCTAACTATGGCTACACCTTC.

This clone was detected only a few times. J is TRBJ2-3 and V is TRBV20-1, with D hard to call. The CDR3 runs to 11 residues. Germline values: CDR1 DFQATT, CDR2 SNEGSKA (reference sequence). The germline V and J ends were trimmed by 4 bases and 8 bases, with 10 bases remaining between them. CDR3: CSATLAATQYF. In nucleotides, the CDR3 is TGCAGTGCTACATTGGCTGCTACGCAGTATTTT.

The rearrangement joins TRBV7-9 to TRBJ1-2; D may be TRBD1 (5 bases). This CDR3 contains 14 residues. Germline CDR1 reads SEHNR; CDR2 reads FQNEAQ (reference sequence). Trimming left V 1 base short and J 3 bases short, with 9 bases between. The CDR3 DNA is TGTGCCAGCAGCTTAGGGGGCCCTGACTATGGCTACACCTTC. The encoded protein is CASSLGGPDYGYTF.

The chain is built from TRBV18 and TRBJ1-2; 7 nucleotides align to TRBD1. Unmatched junction bases numbered 11, after V lost 2 bases and J lost 8 bases. The CDR3 extends over 15 amino acids. Germline lookup yields CDR1 KGHSH and CDR2 LQKENI. In DNA, the CDR3 is TGTGCCAGCTCACCAGGATCTAAGGGGGCAGAGGGCTACACCTTC. The encoded protein is CASSPGSKGAEGYTF.

V gene TRBV15 combines with J gene TRBJ1-1, with a tentative D call TRBD1 (6 bases). Deletions cut 0 bases from V and 0 bases from J, with 8 bases between. Per germline, CDR1 LNHNV and CDR2 YYDKDF (reference sequence). The CDR3 is 15 amino acids. The CDR3, as DNA: TGTGCCACCAGCAGAGACAGGGGATTGAACACTGAAGCTTTCTTT. This gives the protein CATSRDRGLNTEAFF.

V usage is TRBV11-1 and J usage is TRBJ2-7, with D tentatively TRBD1 (7 bases). V was clipped by 5 bases and J by 3 bases, with 17 bases between them. The CDR3 has 15 amino acids. The germline gives CDR1 SGHAT, CDR2 FQDESV (reference sequence). CDR3: CASSRTAGQNYEQYF. CDR3 nucleotides: TGTGCCAGCAGCCGTACTGCGGGACAGAACTACGAGCAGTACTTC.

The gene calls are TRBV5-1 and TRBJ2-7; TRBD2 matches 11 bases. Germline V gene sequence: CDR1 SGHRS, CDR2 YFSETQ. This CDR3 has 17 amino acids. The junction had 11 bases not matched to a gene; V was cut back by 4 bases and J by 2 bases. In DNA, the CDR3 is TGCGCCAGCAGCAGAACTACCGGGACTAGCGGAGCCTACGAGCAGTACTTC. It is translated as CASSRTTGTSGAYEQYF. The full variable domain, rest sourced from reference TRBV5-1 and TRBJ2-7, is KAGVTQTPRYLIKTRGQQVTLSCSPISGHRSVSWYQQTPGQGLQFLFEYFSETQRNKGNFPGRFSGRQFSNSRSEMNVSTLELGDSALYLCASSRTTGTSGAYEQYFGPGTRLTVT.

The chain employs TRBV13 and TRBJ2-6; unclear D gene. The V gene lost 3 bases and the J gene lost 1 base, with 4 bases spanning the gap. Germline CDR1 reads PRHDT; CDR2 reads FYEKMQ (reference sequence). The CDR3 covers 14 residues. The DNA of the CDR3 is TGTGCCAGCAGCTTCAGGTCTGGGGCCAACGTCCTGACTTTC. It translates to CASSFRSGANVLTF.